This record covers a single T cell receptor (beta chain). In the authors' methods: Reference gene primer amplification in the assay estimated nucleated cell counts. The table came from immunoSEQ multiplex PCR; TCRdb's copy has only in-frame clones and leaves some out. The V and J calls and clone size come from that table; D and trimming were worked out from the DNA. The sample yields roughly 18,000 clones, 70% to 90% seen once. The record originates from a study of blood T cell repertoires in COVID-19. Study-level information: The cDNA or gDNA used as material had been derived from T cells, B-cell-depleted T cells, or PBMCs.

The CDR3 totals 18 residues. CDR1 is MGHRA, CDR2 YSYEKL, per germline. The trim removed 7 bases at V and 1 base at J, leaving 12 bases unmatched. The J gene is TRBJ2-1, the V gene TRBV4-1, with 11 bases lining up with TRBD2. The receptor's source is a man in his forties with active COVID-19. The sequencing sample was made of peripheral blood. CDR3 amino acids: CASKYRAGTSGSYNEQFF. Here the CDR3 DNA reads TGCGCCAGCAAGTACAGGGCTGGGACTAGCGGTTCCTACAATGAGCAGTTCTTC.